This section outlines one T cell receptor beta chain sequence together with its context. Per the authors' pipeline: Using reference gene primer amplification, nucleated cell counts were estimated. Some clones are missing from TCRdb's copy, which holds only in-frame ones; the method was immunoSEQ multiplex PCR. V and J calls and clone size follow that table, whereas D and trimming were derived from the DNA. The repertoire includes about 330,000 clones, roughly 87% of them detected once, and roughly 1% sits in the top ten. This record belongs to a study of blood T cell repertoires in COVID-19. This CDR3 comprises 17 residues. The V segment lost 0 bases and the J segment 6 bases; nucleotides outside the gene matches: 7. Germline V gives CDR1 SGHNT, CDR2 YYREEE (reference sequence). Assignments of participants to cohorts depended upon their own reported clinical history.

Sequences were obtained from PBMCs or T cells enriched from blood (not recorded which). The receptor was isolated from a woman in her 30s who had recovered from COVID-19. The J gene is TRBJ2-1, the V gene TRBV5-4, with 12 bases fitting TRBD2. The CDR3 reads CASSLVTSGGKGNEQFF. The CDR3 DNA is TGTGCCAGCAGCTTGGTCACTAGCGGGGGGAAGGGCAATGAGCAGTTCTTC.